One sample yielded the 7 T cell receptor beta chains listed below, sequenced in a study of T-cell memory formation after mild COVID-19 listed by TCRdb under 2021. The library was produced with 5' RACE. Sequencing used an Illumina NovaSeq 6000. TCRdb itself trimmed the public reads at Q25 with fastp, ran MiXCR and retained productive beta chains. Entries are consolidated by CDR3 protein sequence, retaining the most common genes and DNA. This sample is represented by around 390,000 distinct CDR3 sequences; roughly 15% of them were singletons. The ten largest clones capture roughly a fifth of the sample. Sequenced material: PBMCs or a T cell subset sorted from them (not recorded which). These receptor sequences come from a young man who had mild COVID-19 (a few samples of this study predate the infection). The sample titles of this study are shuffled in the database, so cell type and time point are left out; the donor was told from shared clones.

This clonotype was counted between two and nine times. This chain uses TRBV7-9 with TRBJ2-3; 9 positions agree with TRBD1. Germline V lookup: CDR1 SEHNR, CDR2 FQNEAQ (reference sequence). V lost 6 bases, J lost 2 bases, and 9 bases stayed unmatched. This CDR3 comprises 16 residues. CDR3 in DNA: TGTGCCAGCAGTTTCTCCGGGACAGGGACCACAGATACGCAGTATTTT. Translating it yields CASSFSGTGTTDTQYF.

The CDR3 loop is CASSFTGVEQYV. CDR3 nucleotides: TGTGCCAGCAGTTTTACAGGGGTCGAGCAGTACGTC. The chain couples TRBV12-3 or TRBV12-4 to TRBJ2-7, with 7 positions matching TRBD1. After removal of 3 bases from V and 6 bases from J, the junction contained 2 bases not matched to a gene. The CDR3 spans 12 residues.

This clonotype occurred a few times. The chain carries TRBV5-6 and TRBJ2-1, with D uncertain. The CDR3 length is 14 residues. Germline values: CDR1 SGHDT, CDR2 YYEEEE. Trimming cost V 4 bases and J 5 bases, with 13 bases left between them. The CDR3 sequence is CASSHQAGDNEQFF. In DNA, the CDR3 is TGTGCCAGCAGCCATCAGGCAGGAGACAATGAGCAGTTCTTC.

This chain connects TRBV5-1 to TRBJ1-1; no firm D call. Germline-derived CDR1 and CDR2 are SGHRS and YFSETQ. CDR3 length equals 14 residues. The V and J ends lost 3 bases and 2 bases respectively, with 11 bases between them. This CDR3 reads CASSYPGGNTEAFF. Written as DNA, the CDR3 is TGCGCCAGCAGCTACCCCGGAGGAAACACTGAAGCTTTCTTT.

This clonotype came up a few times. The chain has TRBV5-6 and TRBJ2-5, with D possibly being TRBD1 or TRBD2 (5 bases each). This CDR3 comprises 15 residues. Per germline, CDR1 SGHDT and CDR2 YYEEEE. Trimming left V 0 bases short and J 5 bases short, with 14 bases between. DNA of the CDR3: TGTGCCAGCAGCTTGGCCGGGACGGGCGTGGAGACCCAGTACTTC. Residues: CASSLAGTGVETQYF. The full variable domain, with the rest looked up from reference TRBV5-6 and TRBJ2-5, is DAGVTQSPTHLIKTRGQQVTLRCSPKSGHDTVSWYQQALGQGPQFIFQYYEEEERQRGNFPDRFSGHQFPNYSSELNVNALLLGDSALYLCASSLAGTGVETQYFGPGTRLLVL.

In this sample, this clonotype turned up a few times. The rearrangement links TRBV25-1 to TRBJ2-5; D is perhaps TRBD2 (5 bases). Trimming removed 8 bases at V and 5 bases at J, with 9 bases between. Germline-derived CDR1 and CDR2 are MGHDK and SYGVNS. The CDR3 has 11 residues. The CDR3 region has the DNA TGTGCCAGCGCCTCGGGGGAGACCCAGTACTTC. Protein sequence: CASASGETQYF.

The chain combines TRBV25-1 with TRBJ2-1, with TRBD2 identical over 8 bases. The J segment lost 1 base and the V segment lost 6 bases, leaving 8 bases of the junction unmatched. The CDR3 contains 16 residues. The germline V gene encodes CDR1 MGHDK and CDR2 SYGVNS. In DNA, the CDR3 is TGTGCCAGCAGCCCAAGGGGACTAGGTTCCTACAATGAGCAGTTCTTC. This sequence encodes CASSPRGLGSYNEQFF.